This T cell receptor beta chain originates from a study of blood T cell repertoires in COVID-19. Turning to the study itself: COVID-19 samples collected from the United States, Italy and Spain covered acute and convalescent phases. In each case, the material was cDNA or gDNA derived from T cells, B-cell-depleted T cells, or PBMCs.

Followed longitudinally, the Seattle patients had been enrolled during active infection. As processed by the authors: Estimates of nucleated cell counts were drawn from the amplification of reference gene primers. The assay was immunoSEQ multiplex PCR, and TCRdb's table has in-frame clones only and misses some. V, J and clone size were drawn from that table, and D and trimming were deduced from the DNA. The repertoire holds around 310,000 clones, with around 91% as singletons. Trimming left V 4 bases short and J 3 bases short, with 16 bases between. Per the germline V gene, CDR1 is MDHEN and CDR2 is SYDVKM. The CDR3 is 16 residues long. This clone was seen once.

What was sequenced was peripheral blood. This chain uses TRBV28 with TRBJ1-3, with a possible D match to TRBD1 (6 bases). This TCR was sampled from a woman aged 40 to 49 with COVID-19, enrolled during active disease. In nucleotides, the CDR3 is TGTGCCAGCAGTTCCCCCCTATACAGGGATGGAAACACCATATATTTT. Amino acids: CASSSPLYRDGNTIYF.